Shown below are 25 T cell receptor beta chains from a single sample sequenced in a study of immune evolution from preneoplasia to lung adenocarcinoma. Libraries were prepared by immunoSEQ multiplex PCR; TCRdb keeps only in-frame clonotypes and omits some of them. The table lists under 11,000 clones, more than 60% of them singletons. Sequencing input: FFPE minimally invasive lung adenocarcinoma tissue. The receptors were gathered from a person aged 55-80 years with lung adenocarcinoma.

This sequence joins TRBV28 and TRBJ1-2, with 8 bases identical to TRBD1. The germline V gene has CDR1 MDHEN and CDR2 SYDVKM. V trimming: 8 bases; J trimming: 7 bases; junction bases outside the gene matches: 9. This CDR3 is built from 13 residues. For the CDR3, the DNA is TGTGCCAGCCAGGTGGGGGACAGGATTGGCTACACCTTC. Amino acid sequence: CASQVGDRIGYTF.

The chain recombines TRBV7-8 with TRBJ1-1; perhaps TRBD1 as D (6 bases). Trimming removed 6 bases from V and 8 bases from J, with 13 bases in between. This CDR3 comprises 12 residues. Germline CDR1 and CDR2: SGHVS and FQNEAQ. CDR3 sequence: CASSTDRREAFF. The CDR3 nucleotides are TGTGCCAGCAGTACGGACAGAAGAGAAGCTTTCTTT.

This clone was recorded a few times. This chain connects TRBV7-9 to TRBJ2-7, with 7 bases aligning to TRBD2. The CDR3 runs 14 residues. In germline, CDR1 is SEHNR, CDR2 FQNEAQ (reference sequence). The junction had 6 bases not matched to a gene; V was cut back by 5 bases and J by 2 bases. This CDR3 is CASSHGGGAYEQYF. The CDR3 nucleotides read TGTGCCAGCAGCCATGGTGGGGGGGCCTACGAGCAGTACTTC. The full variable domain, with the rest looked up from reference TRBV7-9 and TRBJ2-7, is DTGVSQNPRHKITKRGQNVTFRCDPISEHNRLYWYRQTLGQGPEFLTYFQNEAQLEKSRLLSDRFSAERPKGSFSTLEIQRTEQGDSAMYLCASSHGGGAYEQYFGPGTRLTVT.

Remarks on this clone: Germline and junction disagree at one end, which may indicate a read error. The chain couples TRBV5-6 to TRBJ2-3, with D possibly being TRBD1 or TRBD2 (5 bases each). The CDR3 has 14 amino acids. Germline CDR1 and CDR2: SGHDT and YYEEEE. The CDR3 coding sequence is TGTGCCAGCAGGTTGGGGACCGGCGGGGATACGCAGTATTTT. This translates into CASRLGTGGDTQYF.

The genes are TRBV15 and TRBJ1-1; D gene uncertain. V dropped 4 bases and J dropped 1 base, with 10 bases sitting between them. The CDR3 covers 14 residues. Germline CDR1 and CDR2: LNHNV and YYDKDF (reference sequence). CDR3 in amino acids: CATSTAVPNTEAFF. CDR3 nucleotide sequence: TGTGCCACCAGCACGGCAGTACCGAACACTGAAGCTTTCTTT.

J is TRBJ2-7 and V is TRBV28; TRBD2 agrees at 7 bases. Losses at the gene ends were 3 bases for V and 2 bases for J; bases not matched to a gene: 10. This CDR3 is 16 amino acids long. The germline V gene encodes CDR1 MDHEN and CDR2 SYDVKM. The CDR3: CASSFRLAELTYEQYF. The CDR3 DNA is TGTGCCAGCAGTTTCCGGCTAGCGGAGCTCACCTACGAGCAGTACTTC.

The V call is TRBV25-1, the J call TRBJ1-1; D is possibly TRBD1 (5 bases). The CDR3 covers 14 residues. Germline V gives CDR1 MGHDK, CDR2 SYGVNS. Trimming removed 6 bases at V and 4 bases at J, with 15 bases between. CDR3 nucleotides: TGTGCCAGCAGCCAGTTGGGGGTCCGCACTGAAGCTTTCTTT. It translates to CASSQLGVRTEAFF.

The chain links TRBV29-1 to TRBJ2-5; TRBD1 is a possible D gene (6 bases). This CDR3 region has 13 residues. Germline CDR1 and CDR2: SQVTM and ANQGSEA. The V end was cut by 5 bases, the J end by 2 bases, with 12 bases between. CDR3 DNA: TGCAGCGTTAAGAACAGGGTTCAAGAGACCCAGTACTTC. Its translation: CSVKNRVQETQYF.

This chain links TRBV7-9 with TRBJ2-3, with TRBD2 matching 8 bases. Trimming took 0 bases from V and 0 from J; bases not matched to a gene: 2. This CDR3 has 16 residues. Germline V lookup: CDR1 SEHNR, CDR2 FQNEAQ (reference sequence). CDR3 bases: TGTGCCAGCAGCTTAGCGGGGACTAGGAGCACAGATACGCAGTATTTT. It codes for CASSLAGTRSTDTQYF.

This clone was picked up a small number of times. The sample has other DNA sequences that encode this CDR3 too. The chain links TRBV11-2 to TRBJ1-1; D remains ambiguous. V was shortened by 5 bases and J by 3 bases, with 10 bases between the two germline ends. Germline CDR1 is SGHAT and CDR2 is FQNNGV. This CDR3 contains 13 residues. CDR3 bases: TGTGCCAGCAGCACAAGTGGATACACTGAAGCTTTCTTT. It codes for CASSTSGYTEAFF.

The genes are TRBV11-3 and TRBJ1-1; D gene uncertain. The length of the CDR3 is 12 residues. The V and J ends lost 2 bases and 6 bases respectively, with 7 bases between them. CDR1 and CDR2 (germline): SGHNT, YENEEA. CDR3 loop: CASSLLGSEAFF. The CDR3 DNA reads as TGTGCCAGCAGCTTACTGGGCTCTGAAGCTTTCTTT.

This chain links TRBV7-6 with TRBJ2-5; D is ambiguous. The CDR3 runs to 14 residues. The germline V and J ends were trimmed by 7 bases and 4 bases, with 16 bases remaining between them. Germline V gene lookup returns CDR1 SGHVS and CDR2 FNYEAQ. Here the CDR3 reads CASNMGYWLETQYF. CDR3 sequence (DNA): TGTGCCAGCAACATGGGGTATTGGCTAGAGACCCAGTACTTC.

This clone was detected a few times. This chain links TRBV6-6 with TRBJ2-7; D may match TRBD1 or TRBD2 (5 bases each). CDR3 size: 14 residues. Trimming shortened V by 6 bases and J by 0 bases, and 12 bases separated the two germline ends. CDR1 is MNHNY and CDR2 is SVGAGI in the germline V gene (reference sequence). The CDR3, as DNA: TGTGCCAGCAGCCCGTTTGGGGGCTCCTACGAGCAGTACTTC. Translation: CASSPFGGSYEQYF.

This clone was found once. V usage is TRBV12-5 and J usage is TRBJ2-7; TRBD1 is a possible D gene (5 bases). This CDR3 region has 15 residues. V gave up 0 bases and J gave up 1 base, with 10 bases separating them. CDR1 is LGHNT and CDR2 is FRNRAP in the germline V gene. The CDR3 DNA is TGTGCTAGTGGTTTGGTACTGGCAGGGTCCTACGAGCAGTACTTC. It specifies CASGLVLAGSYEQYF.

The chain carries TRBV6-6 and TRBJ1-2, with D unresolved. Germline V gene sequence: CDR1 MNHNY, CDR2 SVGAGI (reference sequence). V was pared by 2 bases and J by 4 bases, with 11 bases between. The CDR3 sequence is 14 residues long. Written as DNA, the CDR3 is TGTGCCAGCAGTTACGGGGTTTTGGCCTATGGCTACACCTTC. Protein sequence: CASSYGVLAYGYTF.

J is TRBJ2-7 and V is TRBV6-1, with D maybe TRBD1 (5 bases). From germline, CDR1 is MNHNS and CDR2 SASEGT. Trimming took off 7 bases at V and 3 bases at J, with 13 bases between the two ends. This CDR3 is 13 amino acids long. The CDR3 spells CASTARARYEQYF. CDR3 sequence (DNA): TGTGCCAGCACCGCCAGGGCCCGCTACGAGCAGTACTTC.

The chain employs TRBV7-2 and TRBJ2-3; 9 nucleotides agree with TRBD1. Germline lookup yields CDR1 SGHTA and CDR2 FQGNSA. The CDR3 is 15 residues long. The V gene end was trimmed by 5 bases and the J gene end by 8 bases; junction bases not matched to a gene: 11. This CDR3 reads CASSGTGWIRGTQYF. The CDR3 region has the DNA TGTGCCAGCAGCGGGACAGGGTGGATTAGGGGTACGCAGTATTTT.

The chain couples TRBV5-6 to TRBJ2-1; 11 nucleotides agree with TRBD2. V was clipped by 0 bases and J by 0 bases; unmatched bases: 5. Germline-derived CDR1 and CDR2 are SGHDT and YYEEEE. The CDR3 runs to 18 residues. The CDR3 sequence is CASSLVAGGLSSYNEQFF. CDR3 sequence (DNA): TGTGCCAGCAGCTTGGTAGCGGGGGGGCTAAGCTCCTACAATGAGCAGTTCTTC. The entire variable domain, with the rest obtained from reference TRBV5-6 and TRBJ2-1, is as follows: DAGVTQSPTHLIKTRGQQVTLRCSPKSGHDTVSWYQQALGQGPQFIFQYYEEEERQRGNFPDRFSGHQFPNYSSELNVNALLLGDSALYLCASSLVAGGLSSYNEQFFGPGTRLTVL.

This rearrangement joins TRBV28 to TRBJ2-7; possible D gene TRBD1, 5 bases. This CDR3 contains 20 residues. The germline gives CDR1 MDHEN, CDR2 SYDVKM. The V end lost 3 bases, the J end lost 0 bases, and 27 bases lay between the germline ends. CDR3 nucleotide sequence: TGTGCCAGCAGTTTTTTGATGTGGTCGCCAGGGATGAGTAGCTCCTACGAGCAGTACTTC. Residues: CASSFLMWSPGMSSSYEQYF. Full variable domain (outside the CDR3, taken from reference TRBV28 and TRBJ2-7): DVKVTQSSRYLVKRTGEKVFLECVQDMDHENMFWYRQDPGLGLRLIYFSYDVKMKEKGDIPEGYSVSREKKERFSLILESASTNQTSMYLCASSFLMWSPGMSSSYEQYFGPGTRLTVT.

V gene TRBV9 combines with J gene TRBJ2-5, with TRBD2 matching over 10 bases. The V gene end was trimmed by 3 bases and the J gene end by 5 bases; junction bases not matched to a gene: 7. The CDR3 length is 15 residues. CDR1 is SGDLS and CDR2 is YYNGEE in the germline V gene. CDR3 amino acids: CASSASGGAVETQYF. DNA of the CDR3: TGTGCCAGCAGCGCGAGCGGGGGGGCGGTTGAGACCCAGTACTTC.

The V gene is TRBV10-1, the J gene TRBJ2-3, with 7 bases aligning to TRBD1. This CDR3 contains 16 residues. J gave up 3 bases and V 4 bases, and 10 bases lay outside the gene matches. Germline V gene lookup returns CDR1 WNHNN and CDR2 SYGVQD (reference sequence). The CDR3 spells CASSGPPGQITDTQYF. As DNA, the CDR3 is TGCGCCAGCAGTGGGCCCCCGGGACAGATAACAGATACGCAGTATTTT.

The CDR3 DNA reads as TGTGCCAGTGGGCACGGGACTAGCGGGCCGATCGGCACAGATACGCAGTATTTT. This sequence encodes CASGHGTSGPIGTDTQYF. This rearrangement joins TRBV19 to TRBJ2-3; 12 positions match TRBD2. Germline lookup yields CDR1 LNHDA and CDR2 SQIVND (reference sequence). The J segment lost 1 base and the V segment lost 8 bases, leaving 13 bases of the junction unmatched. This CDR3 has 18 amino acids.

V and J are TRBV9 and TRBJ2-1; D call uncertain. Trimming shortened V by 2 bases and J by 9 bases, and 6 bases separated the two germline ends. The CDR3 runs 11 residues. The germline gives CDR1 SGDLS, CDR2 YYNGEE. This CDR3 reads CASSVGLEQFF. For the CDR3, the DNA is TGTGCCAGCAGCGTGGGCCTTGAGCAGTTCTTC.

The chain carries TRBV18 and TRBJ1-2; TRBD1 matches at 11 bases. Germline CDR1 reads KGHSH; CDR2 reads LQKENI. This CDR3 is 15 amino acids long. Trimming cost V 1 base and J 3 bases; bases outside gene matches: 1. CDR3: CASSPRTGGDYGYTF. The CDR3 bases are TGTGCCAGCTCACCACGGACAGGGGGCGACTATGGCTACACCTTC.

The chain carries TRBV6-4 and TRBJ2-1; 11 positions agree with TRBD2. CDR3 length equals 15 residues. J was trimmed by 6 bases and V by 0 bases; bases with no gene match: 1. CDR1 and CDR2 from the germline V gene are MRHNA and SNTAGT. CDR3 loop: CASSDSSGGANEQFF. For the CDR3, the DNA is TGTGCCAGCAGTGACTCTAGCGGGGGGGCCAATGAGCAGTTCTTC.